This T cell receptor (beta chain) was sequenced in a study of spatial heterogeneity in lung cancer. Study details: Each time, sequencing found more beta-chain sequences than alpha-chain sequences. Within tumor regions, the number of TCR transcripts tracked closely with a T cell module score obtained from matched bulk RNA-seq. For the average unique TCR and UMI combination, more than ten occurrences appeared in raw reads. Overall study findings and caveats: Estimated coverage of tumor T cells was roughly 7% for alpha and approximately 13% for beta chains. Intratumoral expanded alpha and beta TCR counts were found to track tumor mutation counts.

TCRdb ran MiXCR on the 5' RACE reads and lists one entry per CDR3 protein. The sample yields about 24,000 distinct CDR3 sequences, under 9% seen once. As to this clonotype: What it recognizes is unknown.

Specified time point: sample taken at primary tumor resection. Trimming pared 4 bases from V and 3 bases from J, leaving 12 bases between. Per germline, CDR1 SGHVS and CDR2 FNYEAQ. The CDR3 loop spans 14 amino acids. The source was lung tumor tissue, collected at surgery. V is TRBV7-6 and J is TRBJ2-5, with D uncertain. The origin of this receptor is a male donor with early-stage non-small cell lung cancer. Here the CDR3 reads CASSYPRPKETQYF. CDR3 nucleotides: TGTGCCAGCAGCTATCCCCGCCCTAAAGAGACCCAGTACTTC.